A single sample gave rise to the 21 T cell receptor beta chains below, sequenced in a study of PD-1 blockade in mismatch repair-deficient tumors. Profiled with immunoSEQ multiplex PCR; TCRdb holds only in-frame clones, not every one. The repertoire consists of tens of thousands of clones, with 80% to 90% occurring once and the leading ten covering roughly 15%. The sample here was peripheral blood, taken 2 weeks after starting pembrolizumab. These receptors were obtained from an adult with mismatch repair-deficient cancer.

The V call is TRBV27, the J call TRBJ2-6; D is undetermined. CDR3 length: 14 residues. The V gene lost 5 bases and the J gene lost 2 bases, with 7 bases spanning the gap. Germline V gives CDR1 MNHEY, CDR2 SMNVEV (reference sequence). The CDR3 DNA follows: TGTGCCAGCAGTCCCAATCCTGGGGCCAACGTCCTGACTTTC. Its protein is CASSPNPGANVLTF.

V and J are TRBV18 and TRBJ2-6; D might be TRBD1 or TRBD2, each matching 5 bases. V was pared by 4 bases and J by 11 bases, with 18 bases between. This CDR3 contains 15 residues. The germline V gene encodes CDR1 KGHSH and CDR2 LQKENI. This chain's CDR3 is CASSLFSGTSDVLTF. In nucleotides, the CDR3 is TGTGCCAGCTCACTCTTCTCCGGGACGTCTGACGTCCTGACTTTC.

The genes are TRBV7-3 and TRBJ1-1; D not certain. Germline CDR1 reads SGHTA; CDR2 reads FQGTGA. The CDR3 is 12 residues long. Trimming removed 2 bases from V and 5 bases from J, with 6 bases in between. The CDR3 nucleotides read TGTGCCAGCAGCTTATGGAGGACTGAAGCTTTCTTT. This gives the protein CASSLWRTEAFF.

This chain connects TRBV5-6 to TRBJ2-4; a weak D match, TRBD2 (5 bases). This CDR3 has 15 residues. Germline V CDR1 and CDR2: SGHDT, YYEEEE. V lost 0 bases and J lost 3, with 10 bases in between. CDR3 sequence reads: CASSLALRDKNIQYF. CDR3 DNA sequence: TGTGCCAGCAGCTTGGCCTTGAGGGACAAAAACATTCAGTACTTC. Filled out from reference TRBV5-6 and TRBJ2-4, the complete variable domain reads DAGVTQSPTHLIKTRGQQVTLRCSPKSGHDTVSWYQQALGQGPQFIFQYYEEEERQRGNFPDRFSGHQFPNYSSELNVNALLLGDSALYLCASSLALRDKNIQYFGAGTRLSVL.

The genes are TRBV7-6 and TRBJ2-7, with 8 nucleotides matching TRBD1. Germline lookup yields CDR1 SGHVS and CDR2 FNYEAQ. V was clipped by 5 bases and J by 5 bases; unmatched bases: 11. This CDR3 spans 15 amino acids. The CDR3, as DNA: TGTGCCAGCAGCGCCCTTGACAGGGGTTCGGACGAGCAGTACTTC. Translating it yields CASSALDRGSDEQYF.

The chain couples TRBV23-1 to TRBJ1-2; D might be TRBD1 (6 bases). TRBV23-1 belongs to the ORF category, with a function that is uncertain. Trimming stripped 11 bases from V and 8 bases from J, with 15 bases between. This CDR3 contains 11 residues. The CDR3, as DNA: TGCGCCCCAGCGGGGGGCGGCGGCTACACCTTC. Translating it yields CAPAGGGGYTF.

The V call is TRBV19, the J call TRBJ1-1; weak D call: TRBD1 (6 bases). V was clipped by 1 base and J by 7 bases, with 16 bases between them. Germline V gene sequence: CDR1 LNHDA, CDR2 SQIVND (reference sequence). The CDR3 extends over 15 amino acids. The CDR3 DNA is TGTGCCAGTAGTATAGGCCCGGGGGGCAGCAGTGAAGCTTTCTTT. Encoded protein: CASSIGPGGSSEAFF.

V usage is TRBV18 and J usage is TRBJ2-1; 7 bases align to TRBD1. Germline CDR1 reads KGHSH; CDR2 reads LQKENI. The CDR3 is made up of 13 amino acids. With 3 bases clipped from V and 12 bases from J, the junction kept 8 bases outside the gene matches. The CDR3 DNA reads TGTGCCAGCTCACCCCCGGACAGGACTTCGCAGTTCTTC. This translates into CASSPPDRTSQFF.

The chain recombines TRBV19 with TRBJ2-1; 12 nucleotides line up with TRBD2. Germline lookup yields CDR1 LNHDA and CDR2 SQIVND (reference sequence). The CDR3 spans 17 residues. Losses at the gene ends were 4 bases for V and 6 bases for J; bases not matched to a gene: 10. The CDR3 spells CASSTRTSGTDVNEQFF. In DNA, the CDR3 is TGTGCCAGTAGTACTCGGACTAGCGGGACGGACGTCAATGAGCAGTTCTTC.

This clone was picked up one time. The chain has TRBV18 and TRBJ2-1; TRBD2 is a possible D gene (5 bases). Germline lookup yields CDR1 KGHSH and CDR2 LQKENI. The CDR3 contains 13 residues. With 2 bases removed from V and 13 bases from J, the gap between germline ends came to 15 bases. In DNA form, the CDR3 reads TGTGCCAGCTCACCAGGTAGTATCGGGGTTCAGTTCTTC. It is translated as CASSPGSIGVQFF.

The sample holds a few counts of this clone. V gene TRBV2 combines with J gene TRBJ1-5; D perhaps matches TRBD1 (6 bases). This CDR3 comprises 14 residues. Germline lookup yields CDR1 SNHLY and CDR2 FYNNEI. V lost 5 bases and J 6 bases, leaving 14 bases between the germline ends. CDR3 in amino acids: CASSPQQGLQPQHF. DNA for the CDR3: TGTGCCAGCAGTCCTCAACAGGGACTTCAGCCCCAGCATTTT.

The chain recombines TRBV19 with TRBJ2-5; D call uncertain. The CDR3 runs to 15 residues. Trimming shortened V by 5 bases and J by 2 bases, and 15 bases separated the two germline ends. Germline CDR1 reads LNHDA; CDR2 reads SQIVND (reference sequence). CDR3 DNA: TGTGCCAGTAGTCCGGTTGGCCGGAAGCAAGAGACCCAGTACTTC. This encodes CASSPVGRKQETQYF.

The chain carries TRBV11-3 and TRBJ2-7; 12 bases fit TRBD2. The CDR3 contains 18 residues. Trimming at V came to 3 bases and at J to 6 bases, leaving 15 bases not matched to a gene. Germline values: CDR1 SGHNT, CDR2 YENEEA. The CDR3 region is CASSFRDLLAGGLSEQYF. DNA of the CDR3: TGTGCCAGCAGCTTCCGAGACCTACTAGCGGGAGGTTTGAGCGAGCAGTACTTC.

A remark on this clone: Germline and junction disagree at one end, which may indicate a read error. The chain links TRBV30 to TRBJ2-3; 8 bases agree with TRBD2. Germline CDR1 reads GTSNPN; CDR2 reads SVGIG (reference sequence). The CDR3 is made up of 14 amino acids. This CDR3 reads CARRGAGVGDTQYF. CDR3 bases: TGTGCCCGGAGGGGAGCGGGAGTGGGGGATACGCAGTATTTT.

The chain uses TRBV5-1 and TRBJ2-1, with 11 bases matching TRBD2. In germline, CDR1 is SGHRS, CDR2 YFSETQ. J lost 0 bases, V lost 4 bases, and 6 bases had no gene match. The CDR3 consists of 17 residues. The CDR3 DNA is TGCGCCAGCAGCCCGGGACTAGCGGAGAGCTCCTACAATGAGCAGTTCTTC. Translated: CASSPGLAESSYNEQFF.

The chain joins TRBV10-2 to TRBJ2-7; 8 nucleotides agree with TRBD1. The CDR3 extends over 14 amino acids. Germline loops: CDR1 WSHSY, CDR2 SAAADI. Trimming cost V 4 bases and J 2 bases; bases outside gene matches: 4. Here the CDR3 reads CASSGGTGTYEQYF. The CDR3 nucleotides are TGCGCCAGCAGTGGGGGGACAGGAACCTACGAGCAGTACTTC.

This rearrangement joins TRBV28 to TRBJ2-7; 7 bases match TRBD1. Germline-derived CDR1 and CDR2 are MDHEN and SYDVKM. The CDR3 extends over 11 amino acids. Losses at the gene ends were 8 bases for V and 2 bases for J; bases not matched to a gene: 0. The CDR3 loop is CASGQAYEQYF. CDR3 bases: TGTGCCAGCGGACAGGCCTACGAGCAGTACTTC.

About this clone itself: A much larger clone differs from this one at a single base, so this may be a read error. This chain connects TRBV18 to TRBJ1-2; 9 bases line up with TRBD1. Germline assignment: CDR1 KGHSH and CDR2 LQKENI. The CDR3 is 14 amino acids. The DNA for the CDR3 is TGTGCCAGCTCACACGGGACAGGGAACTATGGCCACACCTTC. Translation: CASSHGTGNYGHTF.

This clone counts as medium-sized (0.01 to 0.1%). This chain links TRBV10-3 with TRBJ2-7, with D perhaps TRBD1 or TRBD2 (5 bases each). The CDR3 runs 14 residues. V lost 0 bases, J lost 12 bases, and 18 bases lay in between. CDR1 and CDR2 from the germline V gene are ENHRY and SYGVKD. DNA of the CDR3: TGTGCCATCAGTGAGTCGACACGGGGACGCCTGGGGTACTTC. This gives the protein CAISESTRGRLGYF.

The V and J genes are TRBV5-6 and TRBJ2-3; D remains ambiguous. From germline, CDR1 is SGHDT and CDR2 YYEEEE. V lost 0 bases and J lost 1, with 6 bases in between. The CDR3 runs 14 residues. CDR3 region: CASSLDQGTDTQYF. The CDR3, as DNA: TGTGCCAGCAGCTTGGACCAAGGCACAGATACGCAGTATTTT. Together with reference TRBV5-6 and TRBJ2-3, the CDR3 gives the full variable domain: DAGVTQSPTHLIKTRGQQVTLRCSPKSGHDTVSWYQQALGQGPQFIFQYYEEEERQRGNFPDRFSGHQFPNYSSELNVNALLLGDSALYLCASSLDQGTDTQYFGPGTRLTVL.

This clone has more than one count but fewer than ten. This rearrangement joins TRBV11-2 to TRBJ2-5; D call uncertain. Germline loops: CDR1 SGHAT, CDR2 FQNNGV. V was trimmed by 1 base and J by 5 bases, leaving 8 bases between them. The length of the CDR3 is 13 residues. CDR3 residues: CASSLVVWETQYF. The CDR3 nucleotides are TGTGCCAGCAGCTTAGTAGTATGGGAGACCCAGTACTTC.